Below are 11 T cell receptor beta chains sequenced from a single sample in a study of cytomegalovirus exposure and HLA in healthy donors. The protocol was immunoSEQ multiplex PCR, while the TCRdb copy is restricted to in-frame clones and leaves out a portion. The data show 100,000 to 150,000 clones, roughly 93% seen once. The sample was PBMCs. Source of these receptors: a woman aged 18-29 years in good health and CMV-seronegative.

This clone showed up just once. The chain links TRBV9 to TRBJ2-3, with D possibly matching TRBD1 (5 bases). V was trimmed by 0 bases and J by 11 bases, leaving 19 bases between them. The CDR3 loop spans 15 amino acids. Germline assignment: CDR1 SGDLS and CDR2 YYNGEE. CDR3 in amino acids: CASSVGATLSQGQYF. In DNA form, the CDR3 reads TGTGCCAGCAGCGTAGGGGCTACTCTAAGTCAGGGGCAGTATTTT.

The chain combines TRBV11-3 with TRBJ2-7, with 14 bases lining up with TRBD2. The CDR3 extends over 13 amino acids. Germline V lookup: CDR1 SGHNT, CDR2 YENEEA. The ends lost 5 bases at V and 7 bases at J; junction bases unmatched: 1. The CDR3 DNA reads as TGTGCCAGCAGCGGGACTAGCGGGAGTGAGCAGTACTTC. Encoded protein: CASSGTSGSEQYF. The full variable domain, rest sourced from reference TRBV11-3 and TRBJ2-7, is EAGVVQSPRYKIIEKKQPVAFWCNPISGHNTLYWYLQNLGQGPELLIRYENEEAVDDSQLPKDRFSAERLKGVDSTLKIQPAELGDSAVYLCASSGTSGSEQYFGPGTRLTVT.

The chain is built from TRBV6-1 and TRBJ2-2; D is unclear. Trimming removed 7 bases from V and 0 bases from J, with 6 bases in between. CDR1 is MNHNS and CDR2 is SASEGT in the germline V gene. The CDR3 totals 13 residues. CDR3 nucleotide sequence: TGTGCCAGCACCGTATCGAACACCGGGGAGCTGTTTTTT. This translates into CASTVSNTGELFF.

The chain couples TRBV6-1 to TRBJ1-5, with D maybe TRBD1 (5 bases). The CDR3 runs 13 residues. The germline gives CDR1 MNHNS, CDR2 SASEGT. Trimming removed 7 bases from V and 11 bases from J, with 18 bases in between. The DNA of the CDR3 is TGTGCCAGCATGGATCACAGGTTGGATGCCCAGCATTTT. Translation: CASMDHRLDAQHF.

This sequence joins TRBV18 and TRBJ2-7, with TRBD1 identical over 7 bases. Germline V gene sequence: CDR1 KGHSH, CDR2 LQKENI. Unmatched junction bases numbered 11, after V lost 10 bases and J lost 5 bases. The CDR3 covers 13 residues. The chain's CDR3 is CATTTGRNHEQYF. In DNA, the CDR3 is TGTGCCACTACGACAGGGAGAAACCACGAGCAGTACTTC. The variable domain in full, with the rest retrieved from reference TRBV18 and TRBJ2-7, is NAGVMQNPRHLVRRRGQEARLRCSPMKGHSHVYWYRQLPEEGLKFMVYLQKENIIDESGMPKERFSAEFPKEGPSILRIQQVVRGDSAAYFCATTTGRNHEQYFGPGTRLTVT.

The V call is TRBV5-1, the J call TRBJ2-7; the D gene is possibly TRBD2 (5 bases). This CDR3 contains 12 residues. V lost 0 bases and J 5 bases, leaving 6 bases between the germline ends. Germline lookup yields CDR1 SGHRS and CDR2 YFSETQ. The CDR3 sequence is CASSLAGNEQYF. The CDR3 DNA follows: TGCGCCAGCAGCTTGGCCGGGAACGAGCAGTACTTC.

The chain carries TRBV11-2 and TRBJ2-1, with D tentatively TRBD1 (5 bases). Germline values: CDR1 SGHAT, CDR2 FQNNGV. The CDR3 loop spans 16 amino acids. V was shortened by 5 bases and J by 4 bases, with 18 bases between the two germline ends. The CDR3 loop is CASSPRPDKAYNEQFF. DNA for the CDR3: TGTGCCAGCAGCCCGCGCCCGGACAAGGCATACAATGAGCAGTTCTTC.

This chain connects TRBV18 to TRBJ2-3; D unresolved. Germline V gene lookup returns CDR1 KGHSH and CDR2 LQKENI. The CDR3 extends over 13 amino acids. Deletions cut 6 bases from V and 5 bases from J, with 12 bases between. CDR3: CASSPSPQDTQYF. The CDR3 nucleotides are TGTGCCAGCTCCCCCTCACCACAAGATACGCAGTATTTT. The full variable domain, rest sourced from reference TRBV18 and TRBJ2-3, is NAGVMQNPRHLVRRRGQEARLRCSPMKGHSHVYWYRQLPEEGLKFMVYLQKENIIDESGMPKERFSAEFPKEGPSILRIQQVVRGDSAAYFCASSPSPQDTQYFGPGTRLTVL.

The gene calls are TRBV19 and TRBJ2-1; 7 bases map to TRBD2. J was trimmed by 9 bases and V by 10 bases; bases with no gene match: 9. The germline V gene encodes CDR1 LNHDA and CDR2 SQIVND (reference sequence). There are 12 residues in the CDR3. The CDR3 nucleotides read TGTGCCAAAACGGGGAGGGGCCGTGAGCAGTTCTTC. Translating gives CAKTGRGREQFF. The variable domain in full, completed from reference TRBV19 and TRBJ2-1, reads DGGITQSPKYLFRKEGQNVTLSCEQNLNHDAMYWYRQDPGQGLRLIYYSQIVNDFQKGDIAEGYSVSREKKESFPLTVTSAQKNPTAFYLCAKTGRGREQFFGPGTRLTVL.

On this clone itself: One junction end disagrees with the germline gene, perhaps due to a read error. The V gene is TRBV27, the J gene TRBJ1-1, with a tentative D call TRBD1 (6 bases). The CDR3 is made up of 17 amino acids. Looked up from germline, CDR1 is MNHEY and CDR2 is SMNVEV (reference sequence). The CDR3 DNA follows: TGTGCCAGCAGTCCTCACTCCCTGCAGGGGATGAATACTGAAGCTTTCTTT. It is translated as CASSPHSLQGMNTEAFF.

The CDR3 coding sequence is TGTGCCGACTCGAGGAACGAGCAGTACTTC. Protein: CADSRNEQYF. V gene TRBV6-7 combines with J gene TRBJ2-7; D gene uncertain. TRBV6-7 qualifies as an ORF whose function is uncertain. Trimming removed 11 bases at V and 5 bases at J, with 10 bases between. The CDR3 is 10 residues long.